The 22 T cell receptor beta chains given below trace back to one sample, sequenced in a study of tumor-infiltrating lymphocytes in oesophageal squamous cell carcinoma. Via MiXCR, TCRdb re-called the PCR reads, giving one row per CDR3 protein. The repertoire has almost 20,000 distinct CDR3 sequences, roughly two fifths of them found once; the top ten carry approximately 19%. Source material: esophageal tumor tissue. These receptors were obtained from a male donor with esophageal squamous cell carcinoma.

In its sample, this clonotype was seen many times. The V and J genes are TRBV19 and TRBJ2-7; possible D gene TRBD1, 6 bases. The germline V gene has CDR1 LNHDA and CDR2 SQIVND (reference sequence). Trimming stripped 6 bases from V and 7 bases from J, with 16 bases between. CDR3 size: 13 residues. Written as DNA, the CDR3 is TGTGCCAGTAGCCACAGGGTTAATGGAGAGCAGTACTTC. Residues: CASSHRVNGEQYF.

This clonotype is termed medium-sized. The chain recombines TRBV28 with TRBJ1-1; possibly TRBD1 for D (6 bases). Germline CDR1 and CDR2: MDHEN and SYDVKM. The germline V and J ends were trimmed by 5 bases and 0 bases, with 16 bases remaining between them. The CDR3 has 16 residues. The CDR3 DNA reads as TGTGCCAGCAGTCCGTATGCCGGGACAATGAACACTGAAGCTTTCTTT. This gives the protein CASSPYAGTMNTEAFF.

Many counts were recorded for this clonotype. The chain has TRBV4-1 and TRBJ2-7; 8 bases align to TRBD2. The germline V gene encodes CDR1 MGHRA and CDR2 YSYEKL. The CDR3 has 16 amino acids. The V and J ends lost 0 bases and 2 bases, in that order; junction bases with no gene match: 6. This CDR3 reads CASSQEFIAGTYEQYF. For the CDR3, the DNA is TGCGCCAGCAGCCAAGAATTTATAGCGGGGACCTACGAGCAGTACTTC.

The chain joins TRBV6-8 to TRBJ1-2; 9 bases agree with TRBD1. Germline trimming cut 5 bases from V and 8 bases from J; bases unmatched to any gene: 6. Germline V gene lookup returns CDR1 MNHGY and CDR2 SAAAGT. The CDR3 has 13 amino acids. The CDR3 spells CASSLDRGGGYTF. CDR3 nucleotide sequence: TGTGCCAGCAGTCTGGACAGGGGAGGGGGCTACACCTTC.

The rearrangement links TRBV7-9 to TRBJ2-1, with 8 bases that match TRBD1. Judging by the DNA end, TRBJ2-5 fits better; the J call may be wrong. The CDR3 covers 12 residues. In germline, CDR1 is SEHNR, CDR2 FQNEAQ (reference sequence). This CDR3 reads CASSWDRETQYF. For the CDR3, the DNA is TGTGCCAGCAGCTGGGACAGGGAGACCCAGTACTTC.

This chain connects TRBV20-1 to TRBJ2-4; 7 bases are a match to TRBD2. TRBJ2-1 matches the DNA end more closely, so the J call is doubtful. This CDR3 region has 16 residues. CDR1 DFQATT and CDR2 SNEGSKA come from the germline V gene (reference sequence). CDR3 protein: CSARDGAGVSYNEQFF. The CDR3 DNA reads TGCAGTGCTAGAGATGGGGCGGGAGTTTCCTACAATGAGCAGTTCTTC.

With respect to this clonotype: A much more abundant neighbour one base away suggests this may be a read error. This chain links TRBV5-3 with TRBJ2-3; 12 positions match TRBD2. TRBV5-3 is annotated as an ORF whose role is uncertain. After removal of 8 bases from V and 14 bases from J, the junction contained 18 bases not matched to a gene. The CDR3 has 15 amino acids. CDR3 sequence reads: CASSRLAGATGELYF. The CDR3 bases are TGTGCCAGCAGCCGACTAGCGGGAGCCACCGGGGAGCTGTATTTT.

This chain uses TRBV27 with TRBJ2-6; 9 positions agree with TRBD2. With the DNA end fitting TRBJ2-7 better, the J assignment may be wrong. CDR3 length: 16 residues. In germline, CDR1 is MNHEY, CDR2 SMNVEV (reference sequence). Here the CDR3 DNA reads TGTGCCAGCATCGAAGTCGCGGGAGGGCCCCCAGATACGCAGTACTTC. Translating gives CASIEVAGGPPDTQYF.

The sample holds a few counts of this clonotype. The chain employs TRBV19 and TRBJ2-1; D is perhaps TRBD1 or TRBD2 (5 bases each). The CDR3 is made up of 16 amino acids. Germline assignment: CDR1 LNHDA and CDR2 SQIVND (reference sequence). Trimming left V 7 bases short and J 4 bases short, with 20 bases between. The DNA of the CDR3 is TGTGCCAGTAACCTAGGCCCGGGACGGAGTTACAATGAGCAGTTCTTC. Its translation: CASNLGPGRSYNEQFF.

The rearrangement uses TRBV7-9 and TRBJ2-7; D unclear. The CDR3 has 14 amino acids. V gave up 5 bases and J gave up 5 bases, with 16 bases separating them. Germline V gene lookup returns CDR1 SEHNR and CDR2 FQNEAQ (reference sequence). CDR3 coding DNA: TGTGCCAGCAGCCTAGACCTAGAGTTAGACGAGCAGTACTTC. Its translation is CASSLDLELDEQYF. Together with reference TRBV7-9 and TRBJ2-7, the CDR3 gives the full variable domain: DTGVSQNPRHKITKRGQNVTFRCDPISEHNRLYWYRQTLGQGPEFLTYFQNEAQLEKSRLLSDRFSAERPKGSFSTLEIQRTEQGDSAMYLCASSLDLELDEQYFGPGTRLTVT.

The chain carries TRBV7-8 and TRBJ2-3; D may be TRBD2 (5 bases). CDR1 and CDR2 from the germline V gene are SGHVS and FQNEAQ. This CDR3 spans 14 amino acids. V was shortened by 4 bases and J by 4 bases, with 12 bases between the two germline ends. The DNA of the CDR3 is TGTGCCAGCAGCTCACCTAGCTTGGCAGATACGCAGTATTTT. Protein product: CASSSPSLADTQYF.

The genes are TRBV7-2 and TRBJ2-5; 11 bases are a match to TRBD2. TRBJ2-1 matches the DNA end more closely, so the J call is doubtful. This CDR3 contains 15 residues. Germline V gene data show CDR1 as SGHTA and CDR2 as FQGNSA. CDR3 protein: CASSLELAGDNEQFF. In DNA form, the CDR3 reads TGTGCCAGCAGCTTAGAACTAGCGGGAGATAATGAGCAGTTCTTC.

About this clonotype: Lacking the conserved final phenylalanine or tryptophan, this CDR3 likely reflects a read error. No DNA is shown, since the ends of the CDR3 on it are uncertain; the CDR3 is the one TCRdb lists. CDR3 in amino acids: CASSPQGGIYYGYTFGS. The genes are TRBV7-2 and TRBJ2-7; TRBD1 is taken as the D call from the table, unchecked against the DNA. The CDR3 length is 17 residues, termini included. Germline V gene lookup returns CDR1 SGHTA and CDR2 FQGNSA.

The CDR3, as DNA: TGTGCCAGCAGCACCCCGGGGGGCCTATGGGGCTACACCTTC. Protein: CASSTPGGLWGYTF. The V and J genes are TRBV7-4 and TRBJ1-2, with D perhaps matching TRBD1 (6 bases). The V gene's germline CDR1 is SGHVT and CDR2 SQSDAQ. The CDR3 extends over 14 amino acids. Trimming removed 5 bases from V and 8 bases from J, with 18 bases in between. Variable domain in full (rest from reference TRBV7-4 and TRBJ1-2): GAGVSQSPRYKVAKRGRDVALRCDSISGHVTLYWYRQTLGQGSEVLTYSQSDAQRDKSGRPSGRFSAERPERSVSTLKIQRTEQGDSAVYLCASSTPGGLWGYTFGSGTRLTVV.

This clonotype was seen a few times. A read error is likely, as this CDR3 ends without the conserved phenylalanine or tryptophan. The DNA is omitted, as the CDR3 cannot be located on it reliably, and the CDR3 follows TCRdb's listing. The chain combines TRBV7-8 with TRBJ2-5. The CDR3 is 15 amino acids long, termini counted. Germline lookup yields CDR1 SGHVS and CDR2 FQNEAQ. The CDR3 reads CASSLSIGDGYTFGS.

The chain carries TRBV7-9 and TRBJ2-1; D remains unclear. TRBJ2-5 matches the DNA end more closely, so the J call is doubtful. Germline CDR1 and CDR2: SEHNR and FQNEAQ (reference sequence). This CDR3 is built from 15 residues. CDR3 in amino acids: CASSSLPLAQETQYF. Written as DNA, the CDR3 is TGTGCCAGCAGCTCCCTCCCGTTAGCCCAAGAGACCCAGTACTTC.

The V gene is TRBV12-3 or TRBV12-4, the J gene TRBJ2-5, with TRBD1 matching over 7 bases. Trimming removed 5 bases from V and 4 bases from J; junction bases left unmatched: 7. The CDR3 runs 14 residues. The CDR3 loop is CASSLTGSGETQYF. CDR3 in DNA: TGTGCCAGCAGTCTGACAGGGTCGGGAGAGACCCAGTACTTC.

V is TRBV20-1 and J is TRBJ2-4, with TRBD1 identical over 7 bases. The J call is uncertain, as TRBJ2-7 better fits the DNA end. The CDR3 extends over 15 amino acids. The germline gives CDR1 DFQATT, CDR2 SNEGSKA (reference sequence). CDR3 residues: CSASRTGTAPYEQYF. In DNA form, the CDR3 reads TGCAGTGCTAGCCGTACCGGGACAGCCCCCTACGAGCAGTACTTC.

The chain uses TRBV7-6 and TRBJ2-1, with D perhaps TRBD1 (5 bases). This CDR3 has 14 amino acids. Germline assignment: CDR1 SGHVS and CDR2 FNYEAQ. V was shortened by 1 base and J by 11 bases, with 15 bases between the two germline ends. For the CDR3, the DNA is TGTGCCAGCAGCTTAGAGGGGAAGGGGTTTCAGCAGTTCTTC. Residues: CASSLEGKGFQQFF. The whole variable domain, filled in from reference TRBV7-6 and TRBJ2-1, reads GAGVSQSPRYKVTKRGQDVALRCDPISGHVSLYWYRQALGQGPEFLTYFNYEAQQDKSGLPNDRFSAERPEGSISTLTIQRTEQRDSAMYRCASSLEGKGFQQFFGPGTRLTVL.

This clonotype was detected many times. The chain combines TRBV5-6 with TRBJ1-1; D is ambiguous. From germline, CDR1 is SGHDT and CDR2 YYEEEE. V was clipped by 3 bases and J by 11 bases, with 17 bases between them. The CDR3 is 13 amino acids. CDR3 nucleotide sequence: TGTGCCAGCAGCTCTTTCCGCGAGGCACCGGCTTTCTTT. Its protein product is CASSSFREAPAFF.

This chain's CDR3 is CASRTGTGELFF. The CDR3 bases are TGTGCCAGCAGAACAGGGACCGGGGAGCTGTTTTTT. This chain links TRBV6-5 with TRBJ2-2; the D gene is possibly TRBD1 (6 bases). The CDR3 is made up of 12 amino acids. Germline V gene lookup returns CDR1 MNHEY and CDR2 SVGAGI. V lost 6 bases and J 5 bases, leaving 7 bases between the germline ends.

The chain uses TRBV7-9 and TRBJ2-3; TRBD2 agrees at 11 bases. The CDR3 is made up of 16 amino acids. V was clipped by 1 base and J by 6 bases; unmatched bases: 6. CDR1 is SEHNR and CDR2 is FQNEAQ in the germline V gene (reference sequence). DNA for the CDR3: TGTGCCAGCAGCTTAGTTCTAGCGGGAGGTTTGGATACGCAGTATTTT. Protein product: CASSLVLAGGLDTQYF.